The clone carrying this T cell receptor beta chain was detected a few times. Germline V gene data show CDR1 as MNHNS and CDR2 as SASEGT. This CDR3 has 15 residues. Trimming stripped 6 bases from V and 0 bases from J, with 12 bases between. MiXCR was run by TCRdb on the 5' RACE reads, yielding one entry per CDR3 protein. The sample holds about 40,000 distinct CDR3 sequences, approximately 17% seen once. This chain connects TRBV6-1 to TRBJ1-5; D unclear. This receptor was identified in a female donor with breast cancer. Sequencing used naive CD4+ T cells sorted from a lymph node. As to subset: naive CD4+ T cells, CD4+CD45RA+CD25-. CDR3 protein: CASSSLLDSNQPQHF. The CDR3 DNA sequence: TGTGCCAGCAGCTCCTTGCTGGATAGCAATCAGCCCCAGCATTTT.